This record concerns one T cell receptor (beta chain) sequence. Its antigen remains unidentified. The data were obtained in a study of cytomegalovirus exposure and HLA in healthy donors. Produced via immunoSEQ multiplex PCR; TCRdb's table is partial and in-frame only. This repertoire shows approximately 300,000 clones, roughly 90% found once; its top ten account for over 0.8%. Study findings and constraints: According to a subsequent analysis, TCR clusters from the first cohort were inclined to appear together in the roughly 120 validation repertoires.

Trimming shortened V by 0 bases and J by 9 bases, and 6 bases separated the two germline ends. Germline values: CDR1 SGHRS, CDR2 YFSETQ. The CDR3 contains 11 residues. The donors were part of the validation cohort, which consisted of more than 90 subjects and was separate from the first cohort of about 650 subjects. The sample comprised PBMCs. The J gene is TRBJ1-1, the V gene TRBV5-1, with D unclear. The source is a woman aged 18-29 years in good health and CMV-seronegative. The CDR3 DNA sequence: TGCGCCAGCAGCTTGGATACTCAAGCTTTCTTT. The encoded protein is CASSLDTQAFF.